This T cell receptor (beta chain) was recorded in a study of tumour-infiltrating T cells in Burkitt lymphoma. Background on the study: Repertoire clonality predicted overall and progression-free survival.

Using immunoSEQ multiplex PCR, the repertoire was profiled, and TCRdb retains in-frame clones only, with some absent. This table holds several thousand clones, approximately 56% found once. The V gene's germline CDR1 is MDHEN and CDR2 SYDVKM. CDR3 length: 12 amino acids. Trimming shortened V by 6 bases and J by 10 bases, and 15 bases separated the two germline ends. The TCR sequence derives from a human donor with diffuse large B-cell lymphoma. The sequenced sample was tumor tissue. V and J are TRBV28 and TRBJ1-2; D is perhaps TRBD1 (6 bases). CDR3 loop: CASRPQGLLYTF. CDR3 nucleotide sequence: TGTGCCAGCAGACCTCAGGGGTTACTCTACACCTTC.